Following are 32 T cell receptor beta chains from one sample sequenced in a study of blood T cells in healthy people across ages. Sample-barcoded 5' priming and a J-beta primer mix drove a second PCR of roughly 7 to 11 cycles. One entry per CDR3 protein results from TCRdb running MiXCR on the 5' RACE reads. This sample carries around 940,000 distinct CDR3 sequences, roughly 51% of them seen once, and the ten largest clones take about 20%. Sequenced sample: blood. The receptors originated from a woman aged 55-69 years in good health.

This chain uses TRBV27 with TRBJ2-2; D perhaps matches TRBD2 (6 bases). V was clipped by 2 bases and J by 7 bases, with 11 bases between them. The germline V gene has CDR1 MNHEY and CDR2 SMNVEV (reference sequence). CDR3 length: 14 amino acids. The CDR3: CASSLGGVGGELFF. The CDR3, as DNA: TGTGCCAGCAGTTTAGGAGGGGTGGGCGGGGAGCTGTTTTTT.

The CDR3 loop reads CASSMGASGRETQYF. DNA of the CDR3: TGCGCCAGCAGCATGGGGGCTAGCGGGAGAGAGACCCAGTACTTC. The chain employs TRBV5-1 and TRBJ2-5, with 10 bases identical to TRBD2. V lost 4 bases and J lost 4; bases outside the gene matches: 7. CDR3 length: 15 residues. Germline CDR1 is SGHRS and CDR2 is YFSETQ.

The chain has TRBV28 and TRBJ2-7; D is unresolved. V was pared by 4 bases and J by 2 bases, with 6 bases between. CDR3 length: 12 amino acids. CDR1 is MDHEN, CDR2 SYDVKM, per germline. The CDR3 reads CASSSFAYEQYF. DNA of the CDR3: TGTGCCAGCAGTTCATTCGCCTACGAGCAGTACTTC.

This clonotype was observed a few times. This chain connects TRBV2 to TRBJ1-2; D unresolved. Deletions cut 4 bases from V and 2 bases from J, with 11 bases between. Germline CDR1 reads SNHLY; CDR2 reads FYNNEI. There are 14 residues in the CDR3. The CDR3: CASSGLSRNYGYTF. Written as DNA, the CDR3 is TGTGCCAGCAGTGGTTTGAGCAGGAACTATGGCTACACCTTC.

CDR3 amino acids: CASSYSDRNTEAFF. DNA of the CDR3: TGCGCCAGCAGCTATTCGGACAGAAACACTGAAGCTTTCTTT. The V gene is TRBV5-1, the J gene TRBJ1-1; a possible D gene is TRBD1 (6 bases). The length of the CDR3 is 14 residues. Looked up from germline, CDR1 is SGHRS and CDR2 is YFSETQ. Trimming took off 3 bases at V and 2 bases at J, with 11 bases between the two ends.

This chain links TRBV20-1 with TRBJ2-7, with TRBD2 matching 14 bases. V shed 0 bases, J shed 2 bases, and the junction held 6 bases outside the gene matches. Germline lookup yields CDR1 DFQATT and CDR2 SNEGSKA (reference sequence). This CDR3 comprises 17 residues. CDR3 bases: TGCAGTGCTAGAGACCCCAAGACTAGCGGGAGGGCCTACGAGCAGTACTTC. Its protein product is CSARDPKTSGRAYEQYF.

This chain connects TRBV5-1 to TRBJ2-1; 9 bases line up with TRBD1. V lost 5 bases, J lost 10 bases, and 10 bases stayed unmatched. The CDR3 is 14 residues long. From germline, CDR1 is SGHRS and CDR2 YFSETQ. The CDR3 spells CASSLYTGGAEQFF. Written as DNA, the CDR3 is TGCGCCAGCAGTCTATACACAGGGGGCGCGGAGCAGTTCTTC.

This clonotype showed up just a few times. The V and J genes are TRBV11-2 and TRBJ2-5, with D hard to call. This CDR3 has 11 amino acids. The germline V gene has CDR1 SGHAT and CDR2 FQNNGV. V was pared by 7 bases and J by 5 bases, with 8 bases between. The CDR3 DNA is TGTGCCAGCACCATGGGGGAGACCCAGTACTTC. Amino acid sequence: CASTMGETQYF.

This clonotype was seen just once. The junction departs from germline at one end; a sequencing error may be responsible. The rearrangement links TRBV7-9 to TRBJ2-3; TRBD2 is a possible D gene (6 bases). Germline V CDR1 and CDR2: SEHNR, FQNEAQ (reference sequence). This CDR3 contains 13 residues. The CDR3: CSSITSGVSTQYF. Here the CDR3 DNA reads TGTTCCAGCATTACATCGGGAGTTAGTACGCAGTATTTT.

This chain joins TRBV4-1 and TRBJ2-3; possibly TRBD1 or TRBD2 for D (6 bases each). Trimming cost V 3 bases and J 6 bases, with 13 bases left between them. In germline, CDR1 is MGHRA, CDR2 YSYEKL. The CDR3 has 14 amino acids. CDR3 in amino acids: CASSHLGGRDTQYF. DNA for the CDR3: TGCGCCAGCAGCCACCTAGGGGGGCGGGATACGCAGTATTTT.

This clonotype was picked up a small number of times. The chain uses TRBV7-2 and TRBJ2-1; 8 nucleotides match TRBD2. The CDR3 has 16 residues. Per the germline V gene, CDR1 is SGHTA and CDR2 is FQGNSA. Germline trimming cut 2 bases from V and 6 bases from J; bases unmatched to any gene: 9. The CDR3 here is CASSLSYSGGFNEQFF. In DNA, the CDR3 is TGTGCCAGCAGCTTAAGTTACAGCGGGGGTTTCAATGAGCAGTTCTTC.

The table lists this clonotype with a count of one. V usage is TRBV2 and J usage is TRBJ2-5; 12 bases agree with TRBD2. Germline V gene lookup returns CDR1 SNHLY and CDR2 FYNNEI. The CDR3 consists of 16 residues. Germline trimming cut 6 bases from V and 11 bases from J; bases unmatched to any gene: 16. This CDR3 is CASSRLAGAVDNEQYF. The CDR3 region has the DNA TGTGCCAGCAGCAGACTAGCGGGAGCTGTGGACAATGAGCAGTACTTC.

The rearrangement links TRBV20-1 to TRBJ2-1, with D possibly being TRBD1 (6 bases). Germline values: CDR1 DFQATT, CDR2 SNEGSKA (reference sequence). This CDR3 is built from 14 residues. Deletions cut 3 bases from V and 2 bases from J, with 11 bases between. CDR3 sequence: CSASSGDTYNEQFF. CDR3 coding DNA: TGCAGTGCTAGTAGTGGGGACACCTACAATGAGCAGTTCTTC.

The chain is built from TRBV7-2 and TRBJ2-3, with D possibly being TRBD2 (5 bases). CDR1 SGHTA and CDR2 FQGNSA come from the germline V gene. V lost 5 bases and J 6 bases, leaving 15 bases between the germline ends. The CDR3 loop spans 14 amino acids. DNA of the CDR3: TGTGCCAGCAGCCCATATGGGAGTTCGGATACGCAGTATTTT. Translation: CASSPYGSSDTQYF. Full variable domain (missing parts from reference TRBV7-2 and TRBJ2-3): GAGVSQSPSNKVTEKGKDVELRCDPISGHTALYWYRQSLGQGLEFLIYFQGNSAPDKSGLPSDRFSAERTGGSVSTLTIQRTQQEDSAVYLCASSPYGSSDTQYFGPGTRLTVL.

V is TRBV7-9 and J is TRBJ1-2; weak D call: TRBD1 (5 bases). The germline CDR1 and CDR2 sequences are SEHNR and FQNEAQ (reference sequence). The V end lost 5 bases, the J end lost 4 bases, and 14 bases lay between the germline ends. The CDR3 is 14 residues long. The CDR3 bases are TGTGCCAGCAGCACCGGGGGGGGTTCCTATGGCTACACCTTC. This sequence encodes CASSTGGGSYGYTF.

V usage is TRBV6-5 and J usage is TRBJ2-2; 14 bases agree with TRBD2. Germline loops: CDR1 MNHEY, CDR2 SVGAGI. J lost 4 bases, V lost 2 bases, and 9 bases had no gene match. The CDR3 runs to 19 residues. The CDR3 sequence is CASSYGRLAGGPITGELFF. CDR3 DNA: TGTGCCAGCAGTTACGGCAGACTAGCGGGAGGGCCAATCACCGGGGAGCTGTTTTTT.

The table lists this clonotype with a count of one. This chain uses TRBV27 with TRBJ2-5; 9 nucleotides align to TRBD2. The CDR3 contains 15 residues. Germline CDR1 MNHEY, CDR2 SMNVEV (reference sequence). Trimming at V came to 6 bases and at J to 2 bases, leaving 7 bases not matched to a gene. The CDR3 spells CASSWAAGGQETQYF. The CDR3 DNA reads as TGTGCCAGCAGCTGGGCAGCGGGAGGTCAAGAGACCCAGTACTTC.

The J gene is TRBJ2-3, the V gene TRBV6-6; TRBD2 matches at 15 bases. The CDR3 is 17 residues long. V shed 2 bases and J 11 bases; nucleotides not matched to a gene: 11. Germline lookup yields CDR1 MNHNY and CDR2 SVGAGI (reference sequence). The CDR3 DNA follows: TGTGCCAGCAGTTACCGGACTAGCGGGAGGGCGGGGGAGGTGCAGTATTTT. It yields the protein CASSYRTSGRAGEVQYF.

This clonotype was observed once. The rearrangement joins TRBV28 to TRBJ2-7, with D perhaps matching TRBD1 or TRBD2 (5 bases each). The DNA end favors TRBJ2-4, so the J call may be wrong. The germline V gene has CDR1 MDHEN and CDR2 SYDVKM. This CDR3 region has 16 residues. The CDR3 spells CASSLKGTYVKNIQYF. The DNA for the CDR3 is TGTGCCAGCAGTTTAAAAGGGACCTACGTTAAAAACATTCAGTACTTC.

This clonotype was counted only a few times. This sequence joins TRBV25-1 and TRBJ2-1; 14 nucleotides align to TRBD2. CDR3 size: 22 residues. The germline gives CDR1 MGHDK, CDR2 SYGVNS. The junction had 18 bases not matched to a gene; V was cut back by 1 base and J by 4 bases. In nucleotides, the CDR3 is TGTGCCAGCAGTGAATTGGCGCCCCCCCCTCGACTAGCGGGAGGGAATTACAATGAGCAGTTCTTC. Its protein is CASSELAPPPRLAGGNYNEQFF.

This rearrangement joins TRBV25-1 to TRBJ2-3; D call uncertain. Trimming pared 2 bases from V and 2 bases from J, leaving 8 bases between. Germline CDR1 is MGHDK and CDR2 is SYGVNS. This CDR3 comprises 14 residues. The CDR3: CASSEDSYTDTQYF. CDR3 nucleotides: TGTGCCAGCAGTGAAGATAGCTACACAGATACGCAGTATTTT.

The rearrangement joins TRBV20-1 to TRBJ2-3, with D maybe TRBD2 (5 bases). This CDR3 comprises 14 residues. V lost 4 bases to trimming and J lost 0 bases, with 11 bases between them. Germline lookup yields CDR1 DFQATT and CDR2 SNEGSKA (reference sequence). In DNA form, the CDR3 reads TGCAGTGCTAAGCATACGGGGAGCACAGATACGCAGTATTTT. Translating it yields CSAKHTGSTDTQYF.

This clonotype was observed once. The chain links TRBV5-6 to TRBJ2-3; a possible D gene is TRBD2 (5 bases). Germline CDR1 reads SGHDT; CDR2 reads YYEEEE. The CDR3 is 16 amino acids. V lost 5 bases to trimming and J lost 1 base, with 17 bases between them. The CDR3 is CASSLKAGQGTDTQYF. The CDR3 DNA follows: TGTGCCAGCAGTTTGAAGGCGGGCCAGGGCACAGATACGCAGTATTTT.

In its sample, this clonotype was seen many times. V usage is TRBV4-3 and J usage is TRBJ2-3; D uncertain. Looked up from germline, CDR1 is LGHNA and CDR2 is YSLEER. The length of the CDR3 is 15 residues. V was cut by 0 bases and J by 0 bases, with 7 bases left in between. CDR3 loop: CASSQDWQSTDTQYF. CDR3 nucleotide sequence: TGCGCCAGCAGCCAAGATTGGCAGAGCACAGATACGCAGTATTTT.

The chain has TRBV27 and TRBJ2-5; D may be TRBD2 (7 bases). Trimming cost V 5 bases and J 2 bases, with 12 bases left between them. Germline V CDR1 and CDR2: MNHEY, SMNVEV (reference sequence). The CDR3 totals 14 residues. CDR3 coding DNA: TGTGCCAGCAGTGCGAGGGGGGGTCAAGAGACCCAGTACTTC. Translating gives CASSARGGQETQYF.

V usage is TRBV7-6 and J usage is TRBJ2-5; TRBD1 is a possible D gene (7 bases). The CDR3 runs 16 residues. Looked up from germline, CDR1 is SGHVS and CDR2 is FNYEAQ. Trimming took off 1 base at V and 0 bases at J, with 12 bases between the two ends. The CDR3 DNA reads as TGTGCCAGCAGCTTAGGGGCAGGGGGGTACCAAGAGACCCAGTACTTC. Residues: CASSLGAGGYQETQYF.

The genes are TRBV20-1 and TRBJ2-7; 8 nucleotides align to TRBD1. Germline CDR1 reads DFQATT; CDR2 reads SNEGSKA (reference sequence). V dropped 5 bases and J dropped 3; count of bases not matched to a gene: 9. The CDR3 covers 14 residues. In DNA, the CDR3 is TGCAGTGCTGTGTCCGGGACAGGATACTACGAGCAGTACTTC. This sequence encodes CSAVSGTGYYEQYF.

The sample holds one count of this clonotype. The V gene is TRBV28, the J gene TRBJ2-4; 16 bases are shared with TRBD2. This CDR3 has 19 amino acids. Looked up from germline, CDR1 is MDHEN and CDR2 is SYDVKM. V was pared by 6 bases and J by 1 base, with 9 bases of the junction left unmatched. The CDR3 DNA reads TGTGCCAGCAGACGCCCGGGACTAGCGGGAGGGCCGGCCAAAAACATTCAGTACTTC. Translated, it gives CASRRPGLAGGPAKNIQYF.

V is TRBV5-1 and J is TRBJ2-5; TRBD2 aligns across 7 bases. Germline V gene sequence: CDR1 SGHRS, CDR2 YFSETQ. This CDR3 has 15 amino acids. V was pared by 1 base and J by 2 bases, with 5 bases of the junction left unmatched. For the CDR3, the DNA is TGCGCCAGCAGCTTGTCCAGCGGGATGCAAGAGACCCAGTACTTC. Amino acids: CASSLSSGMQETQYF.

The genes are TRBV14 and TRBJ2-7; D unclear. V was clipped by 4 bases and J by 8 bases, with 21 bases between them. The germline CDR1 and CDR2 sequences are SGHDN and FVKESK. The CDR3 covers 15 residues. CDR3 amino acids: CASSPRSALITQQYF. The DNA of the CDR3 is TGTGCCAGCAGCCCCAGGTCCGCCCTCATTACTCAGCAGTACTTC.

The chain links TRBV29-1 to TRBJ2-7; 10 bases agree with TRBD2. The CDR3 spans 16 residues. Germline trimming cut 0 bases from V and 2 bases from J; bases unmatched to any gene: 7. The germline V gene encodes CDR1 SQVTM and CDR2 ANQGSEA. The DNA for the CDR3 is TGCAGCGTTGAAGATCTTAGCGGGAGGTCGGCCTACGAGCAGTACTTC. Residues: CSVEDLSGRSAYEQYF.

The chain joins TRBV6-5 to TRBJ2-7; 7 bases fit TRBD1. Germline V gene data show CDR1 as MNHEY and CDR2 as SVGAGI. Germline trimming cut 2 bases from V and 11 bases from J; bases unmatched to any gene: 3. The CDR3 consists of 11 residues. The DNA for the CDR3 is TGTGCCAGCAGTTACCGGGACAGAGAGTACTTC. Translating it yields CASSYRDREYF.